Sequencing of this TCR beta chain was carried out in a study of T cell responses to AZD1222 COVID-19 vaccine. The CDR3 is 15 residues long. Germline V CDR1 and CDR2: LNHNV, YYDKDF (reference sequence). Deletions cut 3 bases from V and 2 bases from J, with 11 bases between. Method: immunoSEQ multiplex PCR; TCRdb's copy keeps in-frame clones and lacks some. The sample shows approximately 110,000 clones, about 90% of them seen only once. V gene TRBV15 combines with J gene TRBJ1-3, with D possibly being TRBD1 (5 bases). The source is an adult in good health. The sample here was peripheral blood, taken on day 0 of AZD1222 vaccination. The CDR3 loop is CATSSLRDPGNTIYF. CDR3 nucleotide sequence: TGTGCCACCAGCAGCCTACGGGACCCTGGAAACACCATATATTTT.